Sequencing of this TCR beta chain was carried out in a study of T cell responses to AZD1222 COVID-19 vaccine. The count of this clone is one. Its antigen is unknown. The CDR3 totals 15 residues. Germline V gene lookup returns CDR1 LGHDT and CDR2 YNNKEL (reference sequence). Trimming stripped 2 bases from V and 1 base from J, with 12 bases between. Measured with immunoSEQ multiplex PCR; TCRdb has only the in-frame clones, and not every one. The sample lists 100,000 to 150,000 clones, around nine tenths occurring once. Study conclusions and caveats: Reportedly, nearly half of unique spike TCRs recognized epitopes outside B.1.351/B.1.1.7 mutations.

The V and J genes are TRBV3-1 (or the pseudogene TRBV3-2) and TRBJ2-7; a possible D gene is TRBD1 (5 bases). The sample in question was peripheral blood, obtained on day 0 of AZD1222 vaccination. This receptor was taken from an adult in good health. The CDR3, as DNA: TGTGCCAGCAGCCAAAAAATAGGGGTTTCCTACGAGCAGTACTTC. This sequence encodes CASSQKIGVSYEQYF.